This TCR beta chain was observed in a study of T cell repertoires in cytomegalovirus infection. Study at large: Signatures in public TCR beta sequences pointed to both CMV infection and matching HLA type. Study-wide findings and caveats: Carriers of CMV plus the relevant HLA were identified by cumulative public TCR beta family frequency. CMV-specific TCR beta clonotypes restricted by HLA-C dominated the ex vivo response.

TCRdb re-called the reads with MiXCR, one entry per CDR3 protein. The sample holds approximately 400,000 distinct CDR3 sequences; 31% are singletons and the top ten take around 13%. This CDR3 region has 15 residues. Per germline, CDR1 MNHEY and CDR2 SVGEGT. The V gene end was trimmed by 8 bases and the J gene end by 3 bases; junction bases not matched to a gene: 9. Turning to this clonotype: As yet, its antigen is unknown.

The receptor's source is a human donor in good health (CMV status not recorded). Some clones in this sample may be carry-over from other donors' samples. The specimen was PBMCs. The chain uses TRBV6-2 or TRBV6-3 and TRBJ2-3; 9 nucleotides agree with TRBD1. CDR3 nucleotides: TGTGCCAGCCAACTCTCGGACAGGGGAACAGATACGCAGTATTTT. This translates into CASQLSDRGTDTQYF.